This TCR beta chain is drawn from a study of cytomegalovirus exposure and HLA in healthy donors. Overall study: The study's early data release held about 85 million unique TCRs from HLA-typed donors.

Primers: 60 Vbeta forward and 13 Jbeta reverse. Assay: immunoSEQ multiplex PCR; the TCRdb copy retains only in-frame clones and omits some. This sample has around 200,000 clones, with 65% to 80% found just once. The germline CDR1 and CDR2 sequences are MDHEN and SYDVKM. After removal of 6 bases from V and 1 base from J, the junction contained 5 bases not matched to a gene. The CDR3 covers 15 residues. Study findings and constraints: A previous analysis found most TCR beta V segments productive roughly 87% or roughly 30% of the time. Certain sequence variants were highly shared and formed a cluster, and this cluster was likely a sequencing artifact.

With respect to this clone: The antigen remains undetermined.

The TCR originated in a man aged 50-60 years in good health and CMV-seronegative. This chain uses TRBV28 with TRBJ2-7; 11 positions match TRBD2. Sequencing was done on a sample of PBMCs. CDR3 amino acids: CASSYLAGGSYEQYF. The CDR3 nucleotides read TGTGCCAGCAGCTACCTAGCGGGAGGATCCTACGAGCAGTACTTC.